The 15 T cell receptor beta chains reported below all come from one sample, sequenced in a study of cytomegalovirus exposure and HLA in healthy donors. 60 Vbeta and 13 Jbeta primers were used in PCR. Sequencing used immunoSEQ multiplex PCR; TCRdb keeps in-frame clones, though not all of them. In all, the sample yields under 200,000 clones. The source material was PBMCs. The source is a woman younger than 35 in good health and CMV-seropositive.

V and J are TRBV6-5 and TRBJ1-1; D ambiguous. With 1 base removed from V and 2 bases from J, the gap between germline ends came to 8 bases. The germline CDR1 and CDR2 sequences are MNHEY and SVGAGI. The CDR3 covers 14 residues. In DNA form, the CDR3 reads TGTGCCAGCAGTTACTTCGGTCCTAACACTGAAGCTTTCTTT. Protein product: CASSYFGPNTEAFF.

The CDR3 protein is CASSQVSGQGKKLFF. The CDR3 DNA sequence: TGCGCCAGCAGCCAAGTTTCGGGACAGGGGAAAAAACTGTTTTTT. The V call is TRBV4-1, the J call TRBJ1-4; 10 nucleotides match TRBD1. Losses at the gene ends were 1 base for V and 9 bases for J; bases not matched to a gene: 5. The CDR3 spans 15 residues. Germline values: CDR1 MGHRA, CDR2 YSYEKL.

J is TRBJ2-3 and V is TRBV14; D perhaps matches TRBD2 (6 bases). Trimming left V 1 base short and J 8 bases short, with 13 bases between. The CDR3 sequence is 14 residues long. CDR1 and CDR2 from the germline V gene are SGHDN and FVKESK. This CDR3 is CASSQVPRGGTQYF. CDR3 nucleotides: TGTGCCAGCAGCCAAGTTCCGCGGGGAGGTACGCAGTATTTT.

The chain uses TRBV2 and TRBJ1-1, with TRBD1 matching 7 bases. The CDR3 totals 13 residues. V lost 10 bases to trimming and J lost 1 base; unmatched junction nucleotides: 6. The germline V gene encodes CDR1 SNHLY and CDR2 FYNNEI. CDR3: CATKTGPNTEAFF. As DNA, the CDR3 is TGTGCCACCAAGACAGGGCCGAACACTGAAGCTTTCTTT.

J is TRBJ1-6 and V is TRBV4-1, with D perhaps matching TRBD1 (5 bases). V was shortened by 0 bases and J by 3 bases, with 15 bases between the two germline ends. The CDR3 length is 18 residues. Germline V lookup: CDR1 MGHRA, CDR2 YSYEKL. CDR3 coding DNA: TGCGCCAGCAGCCAAGACGGTGGGGCGACACTCTATAATTCACCCCTCCACTTT. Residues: CASSQDGGATLYNSPLHF.

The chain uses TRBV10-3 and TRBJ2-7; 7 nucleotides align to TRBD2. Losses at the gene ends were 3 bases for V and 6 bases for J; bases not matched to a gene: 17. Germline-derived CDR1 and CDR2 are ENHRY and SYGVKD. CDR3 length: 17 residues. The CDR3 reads CAISDLPSGGGTGEQYF. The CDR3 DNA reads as TGTGCCATCAGTGATTTACCTAGCGGAGGCGGTACGGGCGAGCAGTACTTC.

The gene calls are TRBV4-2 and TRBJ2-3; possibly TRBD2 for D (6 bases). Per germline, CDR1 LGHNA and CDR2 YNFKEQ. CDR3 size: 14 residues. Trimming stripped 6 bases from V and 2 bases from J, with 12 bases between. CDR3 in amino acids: CASSGGIPTDTQYF. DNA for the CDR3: TGTGCCAGCAGTGGCGGGATCCCCACAGATACGCAGTATTTT.

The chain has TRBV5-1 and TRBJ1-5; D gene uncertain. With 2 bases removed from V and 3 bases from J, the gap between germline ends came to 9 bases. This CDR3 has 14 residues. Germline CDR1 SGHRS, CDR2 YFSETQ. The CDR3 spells CASSFGEANQPQHF. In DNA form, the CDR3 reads TGCGCCAGCAGCTTTGGGGAGGCCAATCAGCCCCAGCATTTT.

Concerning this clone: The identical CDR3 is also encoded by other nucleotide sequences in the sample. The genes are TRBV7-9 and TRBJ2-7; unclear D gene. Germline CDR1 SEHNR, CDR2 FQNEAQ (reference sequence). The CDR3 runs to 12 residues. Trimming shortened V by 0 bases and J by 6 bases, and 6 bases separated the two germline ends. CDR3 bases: TGTGCCAGCAGCTTAGCGCCCGGCGAGCAGTACTTC. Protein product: CASSLAPGEQYF.

The CDR3 nucleotides read TGTGCCAACAGGGGGACTAGCGGATTCACAGATACGCAGTATTTT. Translating gives CANRGTSGFTDTQYF. The chain uses TRBV14 and TRBJ2-3; 11 bases are a match to TRBD2. CDR3 length: 15 amino acids. Germline V lookup: CDR1 SGHDN, CDR2 FVKESK. The V and J ends lost 10 bases and 2 bases, in that order; junction bases with no gene match: 8.

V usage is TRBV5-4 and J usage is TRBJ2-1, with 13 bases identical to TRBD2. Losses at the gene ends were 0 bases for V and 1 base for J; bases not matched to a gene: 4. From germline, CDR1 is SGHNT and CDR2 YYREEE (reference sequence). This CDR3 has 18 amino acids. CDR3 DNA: TGTGCCAGCAGCTTGGGACTAGCGGGGGGACGGTCCTACAATGAGCAGTTCTTC. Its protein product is CASSLGLAGGRSYNEQFF.

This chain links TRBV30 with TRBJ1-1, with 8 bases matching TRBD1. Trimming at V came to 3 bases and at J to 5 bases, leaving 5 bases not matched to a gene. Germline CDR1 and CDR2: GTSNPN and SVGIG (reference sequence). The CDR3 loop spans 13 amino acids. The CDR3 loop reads CAWSRTGRTEAFF. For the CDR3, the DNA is TGTGCCTGGAGCCGGACAGGGCGGACTGAAGCTTTCTTT.

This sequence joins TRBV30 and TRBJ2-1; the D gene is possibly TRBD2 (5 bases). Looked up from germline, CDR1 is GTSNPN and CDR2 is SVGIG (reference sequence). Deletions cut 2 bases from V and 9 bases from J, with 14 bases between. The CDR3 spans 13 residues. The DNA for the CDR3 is TGTGCCTGGAGTCGGCTAGCAGGTGGTGAGCAGTTCTTC. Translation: CAWSRLAGGEQFF.

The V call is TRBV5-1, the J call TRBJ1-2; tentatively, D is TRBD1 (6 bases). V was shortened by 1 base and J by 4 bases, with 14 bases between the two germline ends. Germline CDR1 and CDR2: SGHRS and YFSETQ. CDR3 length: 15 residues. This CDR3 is CASSLTHGTSYGYTF. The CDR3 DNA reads TGCGCCAGCAGCTTGACCCACGGGACAAGCTATGGCTACACCTTC. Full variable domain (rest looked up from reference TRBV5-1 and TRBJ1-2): KAGVTQTPRYLIKTRGQQVTLSCSPISGHRSVSWYQQTPGQGLQFLFEYFSETQRNKGNFPGRFSGRQFSNSRSEMNVSTLELGDSALYLCASSLTHGTSYGYTFGSGTRLTVV.

CDR3 region: CASSYITGSNQPQHF. CDR3 coding DNA: TGTGCCAGCAGTTACATCACAGGTAGCAATCAGCCCCAGCATTTT. This chain links TRBV2 with TRBJ1-5; D might be TRBD1 (5 bases). CDR1 is SNHLY, CDR2 FYNNEI, per germline. The V end was cut by 5 bases, the J end by 0 bases, with 11 bases between. The length of the CDR3 is 15 residues.